This entry features one T cell receptor (beta chain) sequence. This entry is derived from a study of blood T cell repertoires in COVID-19. Germline V gene data show CDR1 as SGHRS and CDR2 as YFSETQ. CDR3 length: 14 residues. V lost 0 bases to trimming and J lost 7 bases, with 13 bases between them. Libraries were prepared by immunoSEQ multiplex PCR; TCRdb keeps only in-frame clonotypes and omits some of them. The sample records 400,000 or so clones, 80% to 90% being singletons. Material: peripheral blood. This chain links TRBV5-1 with TRBJ2-5; tentative D call: TRBD1 (5 bases). The TCR was taken from a man aged 18-30 years with COVID-19, enrolled during active disease. CDR3 region: CASSLADTGTTQYF. The DNA for the CDR3 is TGCGCCAGCAGCTTGGCGGACACCGGAACGACCCAGTACTTC.